This T cell receptor (beta chain) was sequenced during a study of response to subunit inactivated influenza vaccine. There are a few counts of this clonotype. MiXCR, run by TCRdb on the RT-PCR reads, gives a single entry per CDR3 protein. Here the sample spans 530,000 or so distinct CDR3 sequences, 10% to 15% being singletons. Specimen: PBMCs from blood, collected on the day of vaccination. The receptor's source is a man aged 50 to 60 who received an inactivated influenza vaccine.

The CDR3 region has the DNA TGTGCCAGCAGCTTAGGGTTACAGCGGGGCTCCTACGAGCAGTACTTC. Its protein product is CASSLGLQRGSYEQYF. The chain has TRBV7-2 and TRBJ2-7, with 7 bases identical to TRBD2. The J segment lost 0 bases and the V segment lost 1 base, leaving 6 bases of the junction unmatched. This CDR3 contains 16 residues. CDR1 is SGHTA and CDR2 is FQGNSA in the germline V gene. Filled out from reference TRBV7-2 and TRBJ2-7, the complete variable domain reads GAGVSQSPSNKVTEKGKDVELRCDPISGHTALYWYRQSLGQGLEFLIYFQGNSAPDKSGLPSDRFSAERTGGSVSTLTIQRTQQEDSAVYLCASSLGLQRGSYEQYFGPGTRLTVT.